The entry that follows covers one TCR beta chain sequence. This CDR3 is built from 11 residues. Trimming left V 5 bases short and J 7 bases short, with 8 bases between. CDR1 is DFQATT, CDR2 SNEGSKA, per germline (reference sequence). Time point reported: recipient sample about 28 days before transplant, after cytoreduction. Recipient blood drawn about 28 days pretransplant and days 30, 100, 180 after. These data originate in a study of T cell clonotyping in hematopoietic cell transplantation. Some clones are missing from TCRdb's copy, which holds only in-frame ones; the method was immunoSEQ multiplex PCR. Of roughly 20,000 clones listed, under 90% are singletons.

The J gene is TRBJ1-4, the V gene TRBV20-1; D gene unclear. Sequencing used peripheral blood mononuclear cells, obtained before stem cell transplant. The TCR sequence derives from a man younger than 30 with biphenotypic leukemia. Some clones in this sample may be carry-over from other donors' samples. The CDR3 protein is CSARPREKLFF. The CDR3 region has the DNA TGCAGTGCTCGTCCCCGTGAAAAACTGTTTTTT.